These 27 T cell receptor beta chains were all obtained from the same sample, sequenced in a study of blood T cells in healthy people across ages. The second PCR ran roughly 6 to 11 cycles with a sample-barcoded 5' primer and J-beta primers. TCRdb itself ran the 5' RACE reads through MiXCR, one entry per CDR3 protein. In the table there are fewer than 800,000 distinct CDR3 sequences, 20% to 25% of which are singletons. These data were also reused for a study on T cells of mothers and their children.

Sequencing input: blood. The receptor set was obtained from a boy younger than 18 in good health.

This clonotype was recorded a few times. The rearrangement links TRBV7-8 to TRBJ1-4; 8 bases are shared with TRBD1. Germline loops: CDR1 SGHVS, CDR2 FQNEAQ. J lost 8 bases, V lost 4 bases, and 6 bases had no gene match. The CDR3 runs 14 residues. CDR3 loop: CASSYRTGLEKLFF. CDR3 in DNA: TGTGCCAGCAGCTACCGGACAGGGTTGGAAAAACTGTTTTTT.

The chain uses TRBV9 and TRBJ1-4; 8 bases match TRBD1. Per germline, CDR1 SGDLS and CDR2 YYNGEE. J was trimmed by 2 bases and V by 3 bases; bases with no gene match: 3. This CDR3 region has 15 residues. The CDR3 region is CASSAGGWTNEKLFF. The DNA of the CDR3 is TGTGCCAGCAGCGCAGGGGGCTGGACTAATGAAAAACTGTTTTTT. Supplemented by reference TRBV9 and TRBJ1-4, the full variable domain reads DSGVTQTPKHLITATGQRVTLRCSPRSGDLSVYWYQQSLDQGLQFLIQYYNGEERAKGNILERFSAQQFPDLHSELNLSSLELGDSALYFCASSAGGWTNEKLFFGSGTQLSVL.

This clonotype has more than one count but fewer than ten. The rearrangement links TRBV7-2 to TRBJ2-5, with 13 bases matching TRBD2. The ends lost 2 bases at V and 5 bases at J; junction bases unmatched: 2. CDR1 and CDR2 from the germline V gene are SGHTA and FQGNSA. This CDR3 is built from 15 residues. CDR3 sequence reads: CASSLKLAGGETQYF. For the CDR3, the DNA is TGTGCCAGCAGCTTAAAACTAGCGGGGGGGGAGACCCAGTACTTC. The entire variable domain, with the rest obtained from reference TRBV7-2 and TRBJ2-5, is as follows: GAGVSQSPSNKVTEKGKDVELRCDPISGHTALYWYRQSLGQGLEFLIYFQGNSAPDKSGLPSDRFSAERTGGSVSTLTIQRTQQEDSAVYLCASSLKLAGGETQYFGPGTRLLVL.

The chain has TRBV2 and TRBJ2-3, with 8 bases matching TRBD2. The V gene end was trimmed by 8 bases and the J gene end by 1 base; junction bases not matched to a gene: 5. The CDR3 loop spans 14 amino acids. The germline gives CDR1 SNHLY, CDR2 FYNNEI. In DNA form, the CDR3 reads TGTGCCAGCCTCGGGGGGGTGGGCACAGATACGCAGTATTTT. The encoded protein is CASLGGVGTDTQYF.

This chain connects TRBV2 to TRBJ2-3; D may be TRBD1 or TRBD2 (5 bases each). The CDR3 is 15 residues long. The germline V and J ends were trimmed by 3 bases and 0 bases, with 10 bases remaining between them. Germline CDR1 reads SNHLY; CDR2 reads FYNNEI. CDR3 sequence reads: CASSDGTASTDTQYF. As DNA, the CDR3 is TGTGCCAGCAGTGACGGGACCGCGAGCACAGATACGCAGTATTTT.

In this sample, this clonotype turned up once. The chain uses TRBV7-3 and TRBJ2-1; tentative D call: TRBD1 (7 bases). V shed 3 bases and J shed 7 bases, with 13 bases lying between them. The CDR3 runs 14 residues. The germline V gene encodes CDR1 SGHTA and CDR2 FQGTGA. DNA for the CDR3: TGTGCCAGCAGCTTCGGGGGACAGCAAAATGAGCAGTTCTTC. Its translation is CASSFGGQQNEQFF.

V gene TRBV7-9 combines with J gene TRBJ2-5; D is unclear. The CDR3 is 13 residues long. Trimming cost V 5 bases and J 3 bases, with 10 bases left between them. The germline V gene has CDR1 SEHNR and CDR2 FQNEAQ (reference sequence). CDR3 in DNA: TGTGCCAGCAGCGTCGAGGTGGAAGAGACCCAGTACTTC. Amino acids: CASSVEVEETQYF.

The table lists this clonotype with many counts. The J gene is TRBJ2-7, the V gene TRBV12-3 or TRBV12-4; D not resolved. The CDR3 contains 12 residues. V was pared by 0 bases and J by 5 bases, with 5 bases between. The CDR3 DNA is TGTGCCAGCAGTTTAGCTTTAAACGAGCAGTACTTC. Translated: CASSLALNEQYF.

This clonotype occurred once. V gene TRBV3-1 combines with J gene TRBJ2-5; TRBD2 matches at 12 bases. The last part of the DNA fits TRBJ2-1 better; the J call may be wrong. Germline V gene data show CDR1 as LGHDT and CDR2 as YNNKEL (reference sequence). The CDR3 sequence is 13 residues long. As DNA, the CDR3 is TGTGCCAGCCGGGGACTAGCGGGCAATGAGCAGTTCTTC. Translating it yields CASRGLAGNEQFF.

In this sample, this clonotype turned up a few times. The J gene is TRBJ1-4, the V gene TRBV5-1, with D maybe TRBD1 (6 bases). CDR3 size: 18 residues. V was shortened by 4 bases and J by 0 bases, with 19 bases between the two germline ends. Germline CDR1 SGHRS, CDR2 YFSETQ. CDR3 amino acids: CASSPDMTRGTTNEKLFF. CDR3 bases: TGCGCCAGCAGCCCAGATATGACCAGGGGAACAACTAATGAAAAACTGTTTTTT.

A few counts support this clonotype. The rearrangement links TRBV6-5 to TRBJ2-1, with TRBD2 matching 8 bases. Germline lookup yields CDR1 MNHEY and CDR2 SVGAGI. The CDR3 sequence is 16 residues long. J gave up 7 bases and V 2 bases, and 10 bases lay outside the gene matches. This CDR3 is CASSYATSGPQNEQFF. CDR3 DNA: TGTGCCAGCAGTTACGCTACTAGCGGCCCCCAAAATGAGCAGTTCTTC.

This clonotype appeared many times. The rearrangement links TRBV7-2 to TRBJ2-5, with 7 bases fitting TRBD2. Trimming at V came to 3 bases and at J to 11 bases, leaving 9 bases not matched to a gene. Germline V CDR1 and CDR2: SGHTA, FQGNSA. This CDR3 has 13 amino acids. The CDR3 DNA reads TGTGCCAGCAGCTTGCTAGCGGCCTATGAGCAGTACTTC. Translating it yields CASSLLAAYEQYF.

This clonotype was seen a handful of times. The genes are TRBV6-5 and TRBJ2-1, with D tentatively TRBD2 (6 bases). Per the germline V gene, CDR1 is MNHEY and CDR2 is SVGAGI. The CDR3 consists of 15 residues. Trimming removed 6 bases at V and 8 bases at J, with 20 bases between. DNA of the CDR3: TGTGCCAGCAGCCTCACTCTGACTAGTGTCGATGAGCAGTTCTTC. This codes for CASSLTLTSVDEQFF.

This clonotype was observed many times. This chain connects TRBV7-9 to TRBJ2-5, with D perhaps TRBD1 or TRBD2 (5 bases each). The CDR3 contains 15 residues. Trimming took 1 base from V and 2 from J, leaving 11 bases between them. The germline CDR1 and CDR2 sequences are SEHNR and FQNEAQ (reference sequence). The CDR3 DNA reads TGTGCCAGCAGCTTAGGGACGGGGCTACAAGAGACCCAGTACTTC. Residues: CASSLGTGLQETQYF.

The table lists this clonotype with a few counts. The chain recombines TRBV24-1 with TRBJ2-2; unclear D gene. Deletions cut 7 bases from V and 1 base from J, with 9 bases between. Germline CDR1 is KGHDR and CDR2 is SFDVKD. This CDR3 contains 14 residues. The CDR3, as DNA: TGTGCCACCAGAGGGCCGGGGAACACCGGGGAGCTGTTTTTT. Residues: CATRGPGNTGELFF.

The chain couples TRBV15 to TRBJ1-1, with D perhaps TRBD1 (6 bases). V was trimmed by 5 bases and J by 6 bases, leaving 13 bases between them. Per the germline V gene, CDR1 is LNHNV and CDR2 is YYDKDF (reference sequence). This CDR3 region has 13 residues. The CDR3 sequence: CATSPNRAAEAFF. The CDR3 coding sequence is TGTGCCACCAGCCCAAACAGGGCCGCTGAAGCTTTCTTT.

Only a few counts were recorded for this clonotype. V usage is TRBV12-3 or TRBV12-4 and J usage is TRBJ1-3, with a tentative D call TRBD1 (5 bases). The CDR3 loop spans 14 amino acids. V lost 3 bases, J lost 2 bases, and 8 bases lay in between. CDR3 residues: CASSFAGTGNTIYF. CDR3 coding DNA: TGTGCCAGCAGTTTCGCAGGGACTGGAAACACCATATATTTT.

A remark on this clonotype: At one boundary the junction diverges from the germline segment, which might be a read error. The J gene is TRBJ2-7, the V gene TRBV13; 7 bases map to TRBD1. Germline-derived CDR1 and CDR2 are PRHDT and FYEKMQ (reference sequence). This CDR3 has 15 residues. CDR3 DNA sequence: TGTGCCAGCAGCTCCCGGGACAGAAGTTCCTACGGGCAGTACTTC. Translating gives CASSSRDRSSYGQYF.

This clonotype was detected only a few times. One end of the junction varies from germline; a read error may be responsible. V gene TRBV29-1 combines with J gene TRBJ2-1; the D is unclear. The CDR3 spans 12 residues. Germline values: CDR1 SQVTM, CDR2 ANQGSEA. The CDR3 region has the DNA TGCAGCGTTGAAAGACTCGGCAATGAACAGTTCTTC. This encodes CSVERLGNEQFF.

This clonotype was detected many times. The J gene is TRBJ2-5, the V gene TRBV12-3 or TRBV12-4; TRBD2 might be the D (6 bases). CDR3 length equals 15 residues. V lost 6 bases to trimming and J lost 7 bases, with 21 bases between them. CDR3 DNA sequence: TGTGCCAGCAGCCCGATCCCGTCCTCGGAGGGGACCCAGTACTTC. This encodes CASSPIPSSEGTQYF.

This clonotype was seen only a few times. The chain combines TRBV20-1 with TRBJ2-5; D may be TRBD1 (6 bases). CDR1 is DFQATT and CDR2 is SNEGSKA in the germline V gene (reference sequence). This CDR3 has 14 amino acids. V gave up 5 bases and J gave up 4 bases, with 17 bases separating them. In DNA, the CDR3 is TGCAGTGCTCCCATTACAGGGATTGGAGAGACCCAGTACTTC. It is translated as CSAPITGIGETQYF.

V gene TRBV5-1 combines with J gene TRBJ2-3; TRBD2 matches 11 bases. The CDR3 sequence is 17 residues long. V lost 0 bases to trimming and J lost 0 bases; unmatched junction nucleotides: 3. Germline V gives CDR1 SGHRS, CDR2 YFSETQ. The CDR3 DNA is TGCGCCAGCAGCTTGGTCACTAGCGGGGGCAGCACAGATACGCAGTATTTT. It codes for CASSLVTSGGSTDTQYF.

This clonotype was found a few times. This chain joins TRBV5-1 and TRBJ2-7; 8 bases are a match to TRBD2. Per germline, CDR1 SGHRS and CDR2 YFSETQ. With V trimmed by 4 bases and J by 3 bases, 9 bases remained unmatched. This CDR3 has 15 amino acids. CDR3 residues: CASSPDTSGFYEQYF. Written as DNA, the CDR3 is TGCGCCAGCAGCCCGGACACTAGCGGTTTCTACGAGCAGTACTTC. Based on the CDR3 plus reference TRBV5-1 and TRBJ2-7, the full variable domain is KAGVTQTPRYLIKTRGQQVTLSCSPISGHRSVSWYQQTPGQGLQFLFEYFSETQRNKGNFPGRFSGRQFSNSRSEMNVSTLELGDSALYLCASSPDTSGFYEQYFGPGTRLTVT.

In this sample, this clonotype turned up a few times. The rearrangement joins TRBV5-1 to TRBJ2-1, with a tentative D call TRBD1 (6 bases). Trimming cost V 0 bases and J 6 bases, with 22 bases left between them. Per the germline V gene, CDR1 is SGHRS and CDR2 is YFSETQ. The CDR3 has 18 amino acids. The CDR3 bases are TGCGCCAGCAGCTTGGAGCCAAGAGGACAGTTAGTAATCAATGAGCAGTTCTTC. Translating gives CASSLEPRGQLVINEQFF.

The table lists this clonotype with a few counts. The CDR3 nucleotides read TGTGCCAGCCCTCTTGTGGGGGCGAACACAGATACGCAGTATTTT. This codes for CASPLVGANTDTQYF. This rearrangement joins TRBV21-1 to TRBJ2-3; TRBD1 is the table's D call, not checked against the DNA. TRBV21-1 is a known pseudogene. This CDR3 is 15 amino acids long.

The chain links TRBV29-1 to TRBJ2-1; the match to TRBD2 covers 16 bases. The ends lost 2 bases at V and 1 base at J; junction bases unmatched: 8. Germline assignment: CDR1 SQVTM and CDR2 ANQGSEA. The CDR3 has 19 residues. CDR3 nucleotide sequence: TGCAGCGTTGAATATGGGACTAGCGGGGGGGCCGGATCCTACAATGAGCAGTTCTTC. Its protein product is CSVEYGTSGGAGSYNEQFF.

The chain uses TRBV5-1 and TRBJ2-5; 7 bases agree with TRBD2. With 3 bases clipped from V and 1 base from J, the junction kept 12 bases outside the gene matches. The germline CDR1 and CDR2 sequences are SGHRS and YFSETQ. CDR3 length equals 17 residues. This chain's CDR3 is CASSSLPASGTQETQYF. In DNA form, the CDR3 reads TGCGCCAGCAGCTCCTTACCCGCCAGCGGGACCCAAGAGACCCAGTACTTC.